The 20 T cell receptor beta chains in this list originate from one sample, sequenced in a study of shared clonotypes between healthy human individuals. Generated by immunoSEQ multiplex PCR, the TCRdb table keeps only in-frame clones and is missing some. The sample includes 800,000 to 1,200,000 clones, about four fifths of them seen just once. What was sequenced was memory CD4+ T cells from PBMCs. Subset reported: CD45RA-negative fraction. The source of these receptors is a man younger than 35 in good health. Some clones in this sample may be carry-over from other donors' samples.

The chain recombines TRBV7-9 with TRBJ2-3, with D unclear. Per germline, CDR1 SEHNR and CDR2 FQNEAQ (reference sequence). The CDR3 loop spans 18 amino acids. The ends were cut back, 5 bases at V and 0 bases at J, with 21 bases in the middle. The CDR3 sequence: CASSLPPGGLTSTDTQYF. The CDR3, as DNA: TGTGCCAGCAGCCTACCCCCCGGTGGATTAACTAGCACAGATACGCAGTATTTT.

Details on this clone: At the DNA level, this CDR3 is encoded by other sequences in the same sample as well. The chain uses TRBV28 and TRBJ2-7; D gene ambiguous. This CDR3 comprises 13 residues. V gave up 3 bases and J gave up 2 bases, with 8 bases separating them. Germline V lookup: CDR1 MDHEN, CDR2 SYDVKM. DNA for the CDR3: TGTGCCAGCAGTTTTTCAGTTCCCTACGAGCAGTACTTC. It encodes CASSFSVPYEQYF.

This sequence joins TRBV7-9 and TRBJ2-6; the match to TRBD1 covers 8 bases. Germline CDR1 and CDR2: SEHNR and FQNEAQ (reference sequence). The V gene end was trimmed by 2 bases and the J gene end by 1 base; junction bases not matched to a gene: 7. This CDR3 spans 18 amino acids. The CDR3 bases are TGTGCCAGCAGCTTAATTCAGGGGGCCCTGTCTGGGGCCAACGTCCTGACTTTC. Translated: CASSLIQGALSGANVLTF.

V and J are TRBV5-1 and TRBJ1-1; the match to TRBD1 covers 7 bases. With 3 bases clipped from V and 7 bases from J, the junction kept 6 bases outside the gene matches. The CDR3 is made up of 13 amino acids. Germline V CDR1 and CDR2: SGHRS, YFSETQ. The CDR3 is CASSWGQRNEAFF. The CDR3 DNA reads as TGCGCCAGCAGCTGGGGACAGAGAAATGAAGCTTTCTTT.

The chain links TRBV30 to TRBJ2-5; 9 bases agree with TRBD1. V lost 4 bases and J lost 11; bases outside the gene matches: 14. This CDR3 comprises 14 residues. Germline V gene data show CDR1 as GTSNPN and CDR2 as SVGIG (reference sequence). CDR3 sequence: CAWIPGTGLGEQYF. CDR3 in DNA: TGTGCCTGGATTCCCGGGACAGGGTTGGGGGAGCAGTACTTC.

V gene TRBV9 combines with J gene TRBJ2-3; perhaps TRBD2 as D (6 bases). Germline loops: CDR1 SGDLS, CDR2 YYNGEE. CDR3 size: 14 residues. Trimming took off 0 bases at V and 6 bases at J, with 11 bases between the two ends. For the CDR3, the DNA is TGTGCCAGCAGCGTAGTAGGTCGGGGGGATACGCAGTATTTT. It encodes CASSVVGRGDTQYF.

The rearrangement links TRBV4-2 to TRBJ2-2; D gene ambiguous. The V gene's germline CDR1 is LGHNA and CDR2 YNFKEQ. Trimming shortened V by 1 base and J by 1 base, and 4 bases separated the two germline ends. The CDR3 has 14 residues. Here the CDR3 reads CASSQGQNTGELFF. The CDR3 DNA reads TGTGCCAGCAGCCAAGGGCAGAACACCGGGGAGCTGTTTTTT.

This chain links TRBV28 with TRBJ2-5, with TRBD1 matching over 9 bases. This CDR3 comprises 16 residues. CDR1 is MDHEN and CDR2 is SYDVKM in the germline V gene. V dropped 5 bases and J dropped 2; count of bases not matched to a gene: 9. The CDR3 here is CASSAGTGRGQETQYF. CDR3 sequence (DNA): TGTGCCAGCAGTGCTGGGACAGGGAGGGGGCAAGAGACCCAGTACTTC.

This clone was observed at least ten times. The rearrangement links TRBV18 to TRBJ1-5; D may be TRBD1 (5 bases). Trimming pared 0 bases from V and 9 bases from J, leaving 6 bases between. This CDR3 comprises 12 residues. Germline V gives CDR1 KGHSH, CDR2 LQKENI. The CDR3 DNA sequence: TGTGCCAGCTCACCACCGGGGGGGCCCCAGCATTTT. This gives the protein CASSPPGGPQHF.

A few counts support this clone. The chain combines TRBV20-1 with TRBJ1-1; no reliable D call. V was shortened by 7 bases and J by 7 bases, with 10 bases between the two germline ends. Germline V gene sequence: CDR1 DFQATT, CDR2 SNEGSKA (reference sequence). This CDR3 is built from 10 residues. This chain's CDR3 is CSVQRNEAFF. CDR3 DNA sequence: TGCAGTGTGCAGAGAAATGAAGCTTTCTTT.

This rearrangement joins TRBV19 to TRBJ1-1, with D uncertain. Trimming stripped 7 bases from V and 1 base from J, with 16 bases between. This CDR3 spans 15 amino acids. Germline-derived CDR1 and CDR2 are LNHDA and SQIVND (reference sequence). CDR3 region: CASTLPQTQNTEAFF. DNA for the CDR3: TGTGCCAGTACTTTACCCCAAACACAGAACACTGAAGCTTTCTTT.

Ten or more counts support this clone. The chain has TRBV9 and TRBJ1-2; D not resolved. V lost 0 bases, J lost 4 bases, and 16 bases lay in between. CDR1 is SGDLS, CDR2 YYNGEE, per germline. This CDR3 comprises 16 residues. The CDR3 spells CASSVAPYGEAYGYTF. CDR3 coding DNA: TGTGCCAGCAGCGTAGCCCCCTACGGGGAGGCCTATGGCTACACCTTC.

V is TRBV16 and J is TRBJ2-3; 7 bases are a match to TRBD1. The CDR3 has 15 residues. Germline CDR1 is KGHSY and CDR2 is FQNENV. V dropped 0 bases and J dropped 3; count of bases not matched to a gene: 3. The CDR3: CASSQSGTATDTQYF. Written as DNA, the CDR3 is TGTGCCAGCAGCCAATCTGGGACAGCTACAGATACGCAGTATTTT.

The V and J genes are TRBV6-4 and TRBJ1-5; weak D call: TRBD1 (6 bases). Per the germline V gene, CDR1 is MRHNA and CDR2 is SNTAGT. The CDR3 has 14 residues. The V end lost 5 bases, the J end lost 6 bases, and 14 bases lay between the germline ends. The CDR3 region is CASSSRGGGQPQHF. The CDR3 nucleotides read TGTGCCAGCAGTTCCAGGGGTGGAGGTCAGCCCCAGCATTTT.

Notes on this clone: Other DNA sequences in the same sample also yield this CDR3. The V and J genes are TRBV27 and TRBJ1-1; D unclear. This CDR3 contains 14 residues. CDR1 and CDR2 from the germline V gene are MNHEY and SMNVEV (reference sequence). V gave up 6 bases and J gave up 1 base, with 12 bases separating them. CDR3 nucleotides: TGTGCCAGCAGCTTAATAACGGGGAACACTGAAGCTTTCTTT. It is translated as CASSLITGNTEAFF.

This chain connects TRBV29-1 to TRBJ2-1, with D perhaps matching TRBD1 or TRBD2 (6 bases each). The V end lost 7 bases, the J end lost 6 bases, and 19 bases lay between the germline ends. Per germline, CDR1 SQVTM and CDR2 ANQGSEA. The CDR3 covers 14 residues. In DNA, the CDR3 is TGCAGCGCTGTGACTAGGAGGGGGACCAATGAGCAGTTCTTC. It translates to CSAVTRRGTNEQFF.

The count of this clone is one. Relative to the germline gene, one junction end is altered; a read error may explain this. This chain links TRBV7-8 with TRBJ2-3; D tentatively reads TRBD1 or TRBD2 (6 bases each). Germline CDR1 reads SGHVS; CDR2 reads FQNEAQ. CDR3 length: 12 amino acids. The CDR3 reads CASSLEGHPGVF. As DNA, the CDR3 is TGTGCCAGCAGCTTAGAGGGACACCCGGGGGTATTT.

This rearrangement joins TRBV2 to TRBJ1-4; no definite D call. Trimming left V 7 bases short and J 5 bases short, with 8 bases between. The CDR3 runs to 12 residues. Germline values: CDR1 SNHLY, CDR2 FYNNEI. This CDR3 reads CASTGPNEKLFF. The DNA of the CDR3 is TGTGCCAGCACAGGCCCGAATGAAAAACTGTTTTTT.

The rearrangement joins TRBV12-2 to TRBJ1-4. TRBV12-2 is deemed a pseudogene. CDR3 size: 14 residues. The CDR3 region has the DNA TGTGCAAGTCGCCCACCCCCCGGTAATGAAAAACTGTTTTTT. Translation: CASRPPPGNEKLFF.

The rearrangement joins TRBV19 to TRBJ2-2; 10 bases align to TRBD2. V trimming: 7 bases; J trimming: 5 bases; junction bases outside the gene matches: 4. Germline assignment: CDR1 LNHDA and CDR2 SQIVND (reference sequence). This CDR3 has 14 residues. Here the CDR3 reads CASKREGWTGELFF. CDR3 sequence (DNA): TGTGCCAGTAAGCGGGAGGGGTGGACCGGGGAGCTGTTTTTT.